Following are 17 T cell receptor beta chains from one sample sequenced in a study of Ad26.COV2.S vaccination and SARS-CoV-2 variants. Sample treatment: 15 to 20 received Ad26.COV2.S at low or high dose, single or two shots; about 5 received placebo; per-sample allocation not given. Each sample was drawn 63 days after the first injection (of vaccine or placebo). Assay: immunoSEQ multiplex PCR; the TCRdb copy retains only in-frame clones and omits some. The sample shows about 280,000 clones, about 89% of them seen only once. Sequencing used peripheral blood, obtained in a trial of Ad26.COV2.S vaccine versus placebo. These receptors all stem from a person aged 18-65 years who received the Ad26.COV2.S COVID-19 vaccine or a placebo.

This chain joins TRBV12-5 and TRBJ2-5; 8 nucleotides line up with TRBD2. Germline-derived CDR1 and CDR2 are LGHNT and FRNRAP. The CDR3 has 18 amino acids. The V gene end was trimmed by 1 base and the J gene end by 4 bases; junction bases not matched to a gene: 14. CDR3 amino acids: CASGLGILSGGDGETQYF. The DNA of the CDR3 is TGTGCTAGTGGTTTGGGGATACTGTCGGGAGGGGATGGAGAGACCCAGTACTTC.

The chain uses TRBV30 and TRBJ1-4; D is undetermined. CDR3 length equals 15 residues. The V end was cut by 2 bases, the J end by 1 base, with 11 bases between. Per the germline V gene, CDR1 is GTSNPN and CDR2 is SVGIG (reference sequence). The DNA for the CDR3 is TGTGCCTGGAGTAGAGGAGGGATAACTAATGAAAAACTGTTTTTT. It is translated as CAWSRGGITNEKLFF.

The chain carries TRBV7-2 and TRBJ1-1, with D unresolved. V was clipped by 3 bases and J by 1 base, with 9 bases between them. The CDR3 has 14 amino acids. Germline-derived CDR1 and CDR2 are SGHTA and FQGNSA. The CDR3 nucleotides are TGTGCCAGCAGCTTGGACGGGTCGAACACTGAAGCTTTCTTT. This sequence encodes CASSLDGSNTEAFF.

This clone showed up just once. The rearrangement uses TRBV11-2 and TRBJ1-2; D may be TRBD1 (6 bases). With 5 bases removed from V and 2 bases from J, the gap between germline ends came to 15 bases. The CDR3 is made up of 15 amino acids. Germline V gene sequence: CDR1 SGHAT, CDR2 FQNNGV. CDR3 sequence reads: CASSPAWGANYGYTF. DNA of the CDR3: TGTGCCAGCAGCCCCGCCTGGGGGGCCAACTATGGCTACACCTTC.

The chain links TRBV3-1 (or the pseudogene TRBV3-2) to TRBJ2-3; possible D gene TRBD2, 6 bases. V lost 0 bases and J lost 10, with 14 bases in between. The CDR3 contains 14 residues. Germline V CDR1 and CDR2: LGHDT, YNNKEL (reference sequence). CDR3 residues: CASSQEASASAQYF. The DNA for the CDR3 is TGTGCCAGCAGCCAAGAAGCGTCGGCTAGCGCGCAGTATTTT.

The chain carries TRBV10-3 and TRBJ2-1; tentative D call: TRBD1 (5 bases). CDR1 and CDR2 from the germline V gene are ENHRY and SYGVKD. The CDR3 loop spans 16 amino acids. Trimming pared 5 bases from V and 5 bases from J, leaving 19 bases between. The CDR3 reads CAISPIVRVDNNEQFF. DNA of the CDR3: TGTGCCATCAGTCCGATTGTGAGAGTGGACAACAATGAGCAGTTCTTC.

This clone was observed once. The V and J genes are TRBV12-3 or TRBV12-4 and TRBJ2-4; D remains unclear. This CDR3 contains 13 residues. V dropped 3 bases and J dropped 5 bases, with 8 bases sitting between them. The CDR3 coding sequence is TGTGCCAGCAGTTTGATCGGGCAAAACATTCAGTACTTC. This sequence encodes CASSLIGQNIQYF.

This sequence joins TRBV18 and TRBJ2-1, with D tentatively TRBD2 (6 bases). V gave up 2 bases and J gave up 8 bases, with 16 bases separating them. Germline CDR1 is KGHSH and CDR2 is LQKENI. This CDR3 region has 15 residues. The CDR3 nucleotides read TGTGCCAGCTCACCATTGAGCGGGTCGTACGATGAGCAGTTCTTC. Translated, it gives CASSPLSGSYDEQFF.

V is TRBV6-6 and J is TRBJ2-3; maybe TRBD2 (6 bases). Germline values: CDR1 MNHNY, CDR2 SVGAGI (reference sequence). The CDR3 extends over 14 amino acids. Trimming took 2 bases from V and 3 from J, leaving 9 bases between them. The CDR3 protein is CASSYNAGTDTQYF. CDR3 nucleotide sequence: TGTGCCAGCAGTTACAACGCGGGGACAGATACGCAGTATTTT.

The V and J genes are TRBV5-1 and TRBJ2-1; D ambiguous. The CDR3 runs 14 residues. Germline V gives CDR1 SGHRS, CDR2 YFSETQ. V shed 0 bases and J shed 7 bases, with 11 bases lying between them. CDR3 sequence (DNA): TGCGCCAGCAGCTTGGGGGTAGTAAGGAATGAGCAGTTCTTC. This gives the protein CASSLGVVRNEQFF.

This chain links TRBV10-3 with TRBJ2-7; 9 bases map to TRBD1. V lost 2 bases, J lost 3 bases, and 8 bases stayed unmatched. CDR3 length equals 16 residues. The V gene's germline CDR1 is ENHRY and CDR2 SYGVKD. The CDR3 DNA is TGTGCCATCAGTGAGGGGGACAGGGCTGGAAGCTACGAGCAGTACTTC. Residues: CAISEGDRAGSYEQYF.

This clone was detected ten times or more. The V call is TRBV7-9, the J call TRBJ2-1; D is unresolved. V lost 2 bases, J lost 10 bases, and 6 bases lay in between. The V gene's germline CDR1 is SEHNR and CDR2 FQNEAQ (reference sequence). The CDR3 is 11 residues long. CDR3 amino acids: CASSLIREQFF. The CDR3 DNA reads TGTGCCAGCAGCTTAATAAGGGAGCAGTTCTTC.

J is TRBJ1-6 and V is TRBV9; TRBD1 matches at 9 bases. The CDR3 totals 15 residues. Germline CDR1 and CDR2: SGDLS and YYNGEE. J was trimmed by 9 bases and V by 4 bases; bases with no gene match: 8. In nucleotides, the CDR3 is TGTGCCAGCAGCCCCCGACAGGGGGTTGGTTCACCCCTCCACTTT. Protein product: CASSPRQGVGSPLHF. Variable domain in full (rest from reference TRBV9 and TRBJ1-6): DSGVTQTPKHLITATGQRVTLRCSPRSGDLSVYWYQQSLDQGLQFLIQYYNGEERAKGNILERFSAQQFPDLHSELNLSSLELGDSALYFCASSPRQGVGSPLHFGNGTRLTVT.

The J gene is TRBJ2-2, the V gene TRBV18, with D unclear. Germline lookup yields CDR1 KGHSH and CDR2 LQKENI. Between the trimmed V and J ends, which lost 5 bases and 4 bases, there was a span of 8 bases. The CDR3 covers 13 residues. The chain's CDR3 is CASSNSATGELFF. In DNA form, the CDR3 reads TGTGCCAGCTCAAACTCGGCCACCGGGGAGCTGTTTTTT.

V gene TRBV10-3 combines with J gene TRBJ2-2; maybe TRBD2 (5 bases). This CDR3 is built from 15 residues. The germline V gene has CDR1 ENHRY and CDR2 SYGVKD. V lost 3 bases, J lost 3 bases, and 11 bases lay in between. CDR3: CAISEVRRYTGELFF. The CDR3 DNA reads TGTGCCATCAGTGAAGTTAGGAGGTACACCGGGGAGCTGTTTTTT.

This chain connects TRBV10-3 to TRBJ2-1; D is unclear. Germline CDR1 is ENHRY and CDR2 is SYGVKD. The CDR3 is made up of 13 amino acids. Trimming shortened V by 0 bases and J by 8 bases, and 8 bases separated the two germline ends. CDR3 DNA sequence: TGTGCCATCAGTGAGTCCGGTAAGGATGAGCAGTTCTTC. Translating it yields CAISESGKDEQFF.

The chain is built from TRBV18 and TRBJ1-1; D remains ambiguous. The CDR3 spans 12 residues. Trimming left V 6 bases short and J 4 bases short, with 9 bases between. The germline CDR1 and CDR2 sequences are KGHSH and LQKENI. CDR3: CASSPYPTEAFF. DNA for the CDR3: TGTGCCAGCTCCCCTTATCCCACTGAAGCTTTCTTT.